The clone carrying this T cell receptor beta chain was picked up a small number of times. This specimen comes from a study of beta chain features in type 1 diabetes. Trimming removed 5 bases from V and 0 bases from J, with 4 bases in between. The CDR3 is 12 residues long. Per germline, CDR1 MDHEN and CDR2 SYDVKM. The investigators reverse transcribed all of the isolated RNA, so they sequenced expressed TCRB transcripts. Generated by immunoSEQ multiplex PCR, the TCRdb table keeps only in-frame clones and is missing some. The profile shows hundreds of thousands of clones, about 14% of them singletons. The sequenced sample was naive CD4+ T cells from blood. The TCR sequence derives from a woman aged 40 to 49 in good health. The chain couples TRBV28 to TRBJ1-1; no definite D call. CDR3: CASSQVNTEAFF. The DNA of the CDR3 is TGTGCCAGCAGTCAGGTGAACACTGAAGCTTTCTTT.